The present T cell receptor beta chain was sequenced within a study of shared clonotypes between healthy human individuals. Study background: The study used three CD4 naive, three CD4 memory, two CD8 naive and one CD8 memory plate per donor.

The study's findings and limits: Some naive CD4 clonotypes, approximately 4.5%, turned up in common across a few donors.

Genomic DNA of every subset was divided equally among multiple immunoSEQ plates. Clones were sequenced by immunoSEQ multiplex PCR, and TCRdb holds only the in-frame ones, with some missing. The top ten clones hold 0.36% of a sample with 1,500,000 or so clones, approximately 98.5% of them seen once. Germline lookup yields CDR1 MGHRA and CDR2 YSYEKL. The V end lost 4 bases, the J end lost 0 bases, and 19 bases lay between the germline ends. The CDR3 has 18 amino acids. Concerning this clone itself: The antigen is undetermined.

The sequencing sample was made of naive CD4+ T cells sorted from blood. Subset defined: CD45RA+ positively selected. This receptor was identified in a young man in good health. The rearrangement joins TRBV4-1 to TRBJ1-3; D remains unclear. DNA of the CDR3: TGCGCCAGCAGCCGCGGACCGTTGACGACCTACTCTGGAAACACCATATATTTT. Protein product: CASSRGPLTTYSGNTIYF.